A single sample gave rise to the 19 T cell receptor beta chains below, sequenced in a study of OX40 agonist ivuxolimab in advanced cancers. Some clones are missing from TCRdb's copy, which holds only in-frame ones; the method was immunoSEQ multiplex PCR. The sample carries 45,000 or so clones, more than 70% recorded once. Here the sequenced sample was CD4+ or CD8+ T cells sorted from blood, taken in a trial of the OX40 agonist ivuxolimab. Receptors originate from an adult with an advanced solid tumor such as melanoma, head and neck, liver or kidney cancer.

This chain joins TRBV6-5 and TRBJ1-2; the match to TRBD1 covers 7 bases. With 6 bases clipped from V and 8 bases from J, the junction kept 6 bases outside the gene matches. From germline, CDR1 is MNHEY and CDR2 SVGAGI. This CDR3 is 12 amino acids long. The CDR3 nucleotides read TGTGCCAGCAGACCGACAGGGTTCGGCTACACCTTC. Its protein product is CASRPTGFGYTF.

The chain joins TRBV7-8 to TRBJ2-2, with D perhaps assigned TRBD1 or TRBD2 (6 bases each). V dropped 2 bases and J dropped 4 bases, with 8 bases sitting between them. The CDR3 is made up of 14 amino acids. Per germline, CDR1 SGHVS and CDR2 FQNEAQ. The CDR3 DNA reads TGTGCCAGCAGCTTAAGGGGGGTCACCGGGGAGCTGTTTTTT. Residues: CASSLRGVTGELFF.

The chain recombines TRBV27 with TRBJ1-1; TRBD1 agrees at 7 bases. The CDR3 covers 11 residues. V shed 4 bases, J shed 11 bases, and the junction held 4 bases outside the gene matches. The germline CDR1 and CDR2 sequences are MNHEY and SMNVEV (reference sequence). CDR3 DNA sequence: TGTGCCAGCAGTTACAGGGGCGTCGCTTTCTTT. Protein sequence: CASSYRGVAFF.

This chain uses TRBV14 with TRBJ2-1; D is possibly TRBD2 (6 bases). Trimming pared 6 bases from V and 0 bases from J, leaving 15 bases between. The germline CDR1 and CDR2 sequences are SGHDN and FVKESK. CDR3 length equals 16 residues. CDR3 DNA: TGTGCCAGCAGAGTTAGCGGATCAAGCTCCTACAATGAGCAGTTCTTC. Protein product: CASRVSGSSSYNEQFF.

CDR3 in DNA: TGCAGCGTTGGGACCGGGACTACGCAGTATTTT. This codes for CSVGTGTTQYF. The V call is TRBV29-1, the J call TRBJ2-3; D might be TRBD1 or TRBD2, each matching 5 bases. The CDR3 length is 11 residues. The ends were cut back, 4 bases at V and 8 bases at J, with 10 bases in the middle. Germline-derived CDR1 and CDR2 are SQVTM and ANQGSEA.

The chain's CDR3 is CARASAPETDTQYF. In nucleotides, the CDR3 is TGTGCCAGAGCCTCGGCCCCAGAAACAGATACGCAGTATTTT. The chain has TRBV5-3 and TRBJ2-3; no reliable D call. TRBV5-3 is filed as an ORF, its function uncertain. Between the trimmed V and J ends, which lost 7 bases and 3 bases, there was a span of 15 bases. There are 14 residues in the CDR3.

The chain employs TRBV19 and TRBJ2-3; the D gene is possibly TRBD1 (6 bases). This CDR3 spans 15 amino acids. Germline V lookup: CDR1 LNHDA, CDR2 SQIVND (reference sequence). With 3 bases removed from V and 1 base from J, the gap between germline ends came to 11 bases. CDR3 DNA: TGTGCCAGTAGTATGGGGGCGCAGGGCACAGATACGCAGTATTTT. As protein: CASSMGAQGTDTQYF.

V gene TRBV2 combines with J gene TRBJ2-7; 9 bases agree with TRBD1. With V trimmed by 7 bases and J by 3 bases, 10 bases remained unmatched. This CDR3 has 15 residues. Germline V gives CDR1 SNHLY, CDR2 FYNNEI. The DNA for the CDR3 is TGTGCCAGCAAACAAACAGGGGGCGCAGGCTACGAGCAGTACTTC. The encoded protein is CASKQTGGAGYEQYF.

The gene calls are TRBV11-3 and TRBJ2-1; 9 positions agree with TRBD2. The V gene's germline CDR1 is SGHNT and CDR2 YENEEA. The CDR3 spans 15 residues. Trimming removed 5 bases from V and 4 bases from J; junction bases left unmatched: 6. CDR3 bases: TGTGCCAGCAGCCCACGGACTAGCGCTTACAATGAGCAGTTCTTC. Amino acids: CASSPRTSAYNEQFF. The full variable domain, completed using reference TRBV11-3 and TRBJ2-1, is EAGVVQSPRYKIIEKKQPVAFWCNPISGHNTLYWYLQNLGQGPELLIRYENEEAVDDSQLPKDRFSAERLKGVDSTLKIQPAELGDSAVYLCASSPRTSAYNEQFFGPGTRLTVL.

CDR3 loop: CASSLVWGDTEAFF. DNA for the CDR3: TGTGCCAGCAGCTTAGTCTGGGGGGACACTGAAGCTTTCTTT. The chain has TRBV7-9 and TRBJ1-1, with D possibly TRBD1 on 5 matching bases. The CDR3 totals 14 residues. CDR1 SEHNR and CDR2 FQNEAQ come from the germline V gene (reference sequence). The V end was cut by 1 base, the J end by 3 bases, with 9 bases between.

Worth noting for this clone: Mismatch with germline at one junction end may stem from a read error. This sequence joins TRBV19 and TRBJ2-7, with TRBD1 as a possible D gene (5 bases). Looked up from germline, CDR1 is LNHDA and CDR2 is SQIVND (reference sequence). The CDR3 sequence is 13 residues long. The CDR3: CASSPGQGYGQYF. CDR3 nucleotides: TGTGCCAGTAGCCCCGGACAAGGATACGGGCAGTACTTC.

This chain joins TRBV15 and TRBJ2-7; 12 nucleotides match TRBD2. The V gene end was trimmed by 1 base and the J gene end by 0 bases; junction bases not matched to a gene: 4. The CDR3 covers 17 residues. Germline V gene data show CDR1 as LNHNV and CDR2 as YYDKDF (reference sequence). CDR3 protein: CATSRALAGGSSYEQYF. The CDR3 coding sequence is TGTGCCACCAGCAGAGCACTAGCGGGAGGCAGCTCCTACGAGCAGTACTTC.

The chain carries TRBV5-5 and TRBJ1-1, with D possibly matching TRBD1 (5 bases). The CDR3 contains 13 residues. Germline V CDR1 and CDR2: SGHKS, YYEKEE (reference sequence). The V end lost 4 bases, the J end lost 0 bases, and 7 bases lay between the germline ends. CDR3 in amino acids: CASSRQMNTEAFF. For the CDR3, the DNA is TGTGCCAGCAGCCGACAGATGAACACTGAAGCTTTCTTT.

This chain uses TRBV18 with TRBJ2-2, with 7 bases that match TRBD1. V trimming: 5 bases; J trimming: 2 bases; junction bases outside the gene matches: 2. This CDR3 region has 14 residues. Germline CDR1 and CDR2: KGHSH and LQKENI. In DNA, the CDR3 is TGTGCCAGCTCAGGGACAGTCAACACCGGGGAGCTGTTTTTT. Its protein product is CASSGTVNTGELFF.

V is TRBV28 and J is TRBJ1-4; D may be TRBD1 (6 bases). Germline CDR1 and CDR2: MDHEN and SYDVKM. This CDR3 has 18 amino acids. V was pared by 6 bases and J by 0 bases, with 20 bases between. For the CDR3, the DNA is TGTGCCAGCAGCCCCCGGACAGCGGGCTTAGCAACTAATGAAAAACTGTTTTTT. This sequence encodes CASSPRTAGLATNEKLFF.

The gene calls are TRBV19 and TRBJ2-7, with TRBD1 as a possible D gene (5 bases). Germline-derived CDR1 and CDR2 are LNHDA and SQIVND (reference sequence). The V end lost 3 bases, the J end lost 6 bases, and 9 bases lay between the germline ends. The CDR3 totals 12 residues. The CDR3 sequence: CASSIQGGEQYF. In nucleotides, the CDR3 is TGTGCCAGTAGTATCCAGGGTGGCGAGCAGTACTTC.

This clone showed up just once. The J gene is TRBJ1-6, the V gene TRBV29-1, with a possible D match to TRBD1 (6 bases). V was trimmed by 4 bases and J by 7 bases, leaving 11 bases between them. The CDR3 loop spans 13 amino acids. The germline V gene has CDR1 SQVTM and CDR2 ANQGSEA. CDR3 amino acids: CSVARTANSPLHF. The CDR3 nucleotides read TGCAGCGTTGCGAGGACAGCAAATTCACCCCTCCACTTT.

This clone has more than one count but fewer than ten. This chain uses TRBV7-3 with TRBJ2-1; D is ambiguous. The CDR3 is made up of 13 amino acids. Trimming left V 2 bases short and J 11 bases short, with 13 bases between. The germline gives CDR1 SGHTA, CDR2 FQGTGA. CDR3 sequence reads: CASSLGMGKKQFF. CDR3 nucleotide sequence: TGTGCCAGCAGCTTAGGAATGGGCAAAAAGCAGTTCTTC.

The chain combines TRBV2 with TRBJ2-4, with 9 bases lining up with TRBD1. Germline V gene sequence: CDR1 SNHLY, CDR2 FYNNEI. J was trimmed by 7 bases and V by 6 bases; bases with no gene match: 7. This CDR3 is 14 amino acids long. The CDR3 loop is CASRGQGPWNIQYF. DNA for the CDR3: TGTGCCAGCAGGGGACAGGGACCCTGGAACATTCAGTACTTC.